This is a list of T cell receptor beta chains from one sample in a study of blood T cell repertoires in COVID-19. TCRdb's table, derived via immunoSEQ multiplex PCR, lists solely in-frame clones and lacks some. The top ten clones hold around 17% of a sample with more than 15,000 clones, approximately 86% of them seen once. The sample consisted of peripheral blood. Every receptor here comes from a man aged 45 to 65 with active COVID-19. CDR3s include the opening cysteine and the closing phenylalanine or tryptophan. A D gene is named only where the DNA matches it firmly. Not every row has a clone size; where given, it reads once, few, many or a size class.

j_call d_call v_call clone_size cdr3_aa cdr3_nt
TRBJ1-2 . TRBV4-3 . CASSQDQGVAGYTF TGCGCCAGCAGCCAAGATCAGGGTGTTGCTGGCTACACCTTC
TRBJ1-1 . TRBV7-2 once CASSLNRNTEAFF TGTGCCAGCAGCTTAAACAGGAACACTGAAGCTTTCTTT
TRBJ1-1 . TRBV15 . CATSRGSSTEAFF TGTGCCACCAGCAGAGGGTCGAGCACTGAAGCTTTCTTT
TRBJ2-7 . TRBV5-1 few CASSLVSGGRSYEQYF TGCGCCAGCAGCTTGGTTAGCGGAGGACGCTCCTACGAGCAGTACTTC
TRBJ2-1 . TRBV5-5 . CASGGRDISYNEQFF TGTGCCAGCGGGGGCCGGGACATATCCTACAATGAGCAGTTCTTC
TRBJ2-3 TRBD2 TRBV6-2/TRBV6-3 . CASSSTSGRTDTQYF TGTGCCAGCAGTTCCACTAGCGGGAGAACAGATACGCAGTATTTT
TRBJ1-1 TRBD1 TRBV10-2 . CASSLQGAPTEAFF TGCGCCAGCAGCCTTCAGGGGGCGCCTACTGAAGCTTTCTTT
TRBJ2-3 TRBD2 TRBV13 . CASSLVLAGHTDTQYF TGTGCCAGCAGCTTAGTTTTAGCGGGCCACACAGATACGCAGTATTTT
TRBJ1-2 . TRBV7-9 . CASSWEGVTNYGYTF TGTGCCAGCAGCTGGGAGGGGGTGACGAACTATGGCTACACCTTC
TRBJ2-3 . TRBV7-2 . CASSFHPLAGSSTDTQYF TGTGCCAGCAGCTTCCACCCCCTTGCGGGTTCTAGCACAGATACGCAGTATTTT
TRBJ1-2 TRBD1 TRBV24-1 . CATSDFTGGGLRF TGTGCCACCAGTGATTTTACAGGGGGCGGACTAAGGTTC
TRBJ2-1 . TRBV7-2 . CASSLESLQGIHNEQFF TGTGCCAGCAGCTTAGAATCTTTACAGGGTATCCACAATGAGCAGTTCTTC
TRBJ2-7 TRBD2 TRBV9 . CASSPLAGGPYEQYF TGTGCCAGCAGCCCACTAGCGGGAGGCCCTTACGAGCAGTACTTC
TRBJ1-2 . TRBV4-1 . CASSQDQSAGLSYTF TGCGCCAGCAGCCAAGATCAGAGTGCGGGTTTGAGCTACACCTTC
TRBJ1-2 . TRBV19 once CASSIPRPQGYGYTF TGTGCCAGTAGTATCCCCCGACCCCAGGGGTATGGCTACACCTTC
TRBJ2-2 TRBD2 TRBV2 . CASSEWVSTSGGELFF TGTGCCAGCAGTGAATGGGTGTCGACTAGCGGAGGGGAGCTGTTTTTT
TRBJ2-7 TRBD2 TRBV5-1 . CASSLDLAVTYEQYF TGCGCCAGCAGCTTGGATCTAGCGGTAACCTACGAGCAGTACTTC
TRBJ2-7 TRBD1 TRBV9 . CASSVDPYTGAEQYF TGTGCCAGCAGCGTAGACCCATATACAGGGGCCGAGCAGTACTTC
TRBJ2-7 TRBD1 TRBV19 once CASGTGGPYEQYF TGTGCCAGCGGGACAGGGGGACCCTACGAGCAGTACTTC
TRBJ2-2 TRBD2 TRBV7-8 . CASSSSSGSVPGELFF TGTGCCAGCAGCTCGAGCAGCGGGAGTGTCCCCGGGGAGCTGTTTTTT
TRBJ2-1 TRBD2 TRBV5-1 . CASSLAASGRANEQFF TGCGCCAGCAGCTTGGCGGCTAGCGGGAGGGCCAATGAGCAGTTCTTC
TRBJ2-1 TRBD1 TRBV19 . CASSRDRGRNEQFF TGTGCCAGTAGTAGGGACAGGGGTAGGAATGAGCAGTTCTTC
TRBJ1-1 . TRBV5-3 . CARSLVRGSAEAFF TGTGCCAGAAGCTTGGTAAGAGGGAGTGCTGAAGCTTTCTTT
TRBJ1-1 . TRBV7-9 few CASSLVLSATEAFF TGTGCCAGCAGCTTAGTACTATCGGCCACTGAAGCTTTCTTT
TRBJ2-5 TRBD2 TRBV28 . CASKVLAGQETQYF TGTGCCAGCAAGGTACTAGCGGGCCAAGAGACCCAGTACTTC
TRBJ1-1 . TRBV27 . CASSFPGNTEAFF TGTGCCAGCAGTTTCCCAGGGAACACTGAAGCTTTCTTT
TRBJ1-2 TRBD1 TRBV28 once CASSIDRDTYGYTF TGTGCCAGCAGTATCGACAGGGATACCTATGGCTACACCTTC
TRBJ2-5 . TRBV9 . CASSVGQQETQYF TGTGCCAGCAGCGTAGGGCAGCAAGAGACCCAGTACTTC
TRBJ1-1 . TRBV28 . CASSSTVTEAFF TGTGCCAGCAGTTCCACGGTCACTGAAGCTTTCTTT
TRBJ1-1 TRBD1 TRBV6-5 . CASRTGGTEAFF TGTGCCAGCCGGACAGGGGGCACTGAAGCTTTCTTT
TRBJ2-3 TRBD1 TRBV6-2/TRBV6-3 . CASSYSRDRETDTQYF TGTGCCAGCAGTTACTCGCGGGACAGGGAAACAGATACGCAGTATTTT
TRBJ2-5 TRBD1 TRBV29-1 few CSVEGGPGQGLETQYF TGCAGCGTTGAAGGGGGACCGGGACAGGGTCTAGAGACCCAGTACTTC
TRBJ2-1 TRBD2 TRBV9 . CASSQAAGVSYNEQFF TGTGCCAGCAGCCAGGCAGCGGGAGTATCCTACAATGAGCAGTTCTTC
TRBJ1-5 TRBD1 TRBV2 . CASSPGQVGQPQHF TGTGCCAGCAGTCCCGGACAGGTTGGCCAGCCCCAGCATTTT
TRBJ1-1 TRBD1 TRBV6-5 . CASRTGGRNTEAFF TGTGCCAGCAGGACAGGGGGCAGGAACACTGAAGCTTTCTTT
TRBJ2-2 . TRBV5-6 . CASSLQGYAGELFF TGTGCCAGCAGCCTACAGGGTTACGCCGGGGAGCTGTTTTTT
TRBJ2-7 . TRBV28 . CASSSIYGEQYF TGTGCCAGCAGTTCTATATATGGCGAGCAGTACTTC
TRBJ2-2 TRBD1 TRBV7-6 . CASSLAQGGNTGELFF TGTGCCAGCAGCTTAGCACAGGGGGGGAACACCGGGGAGCTGTTTTTT
TRBJ2-1 TRBD1 TRBV7-2 . CASSFTGTVSYNEQFF TGTGCCAGCAGCTTCACCGGGACAGTGTCTTACAATGAGCAGTTCTTC
TRBJ2-1 TRBD2 TRBV7-9 . CASSLARVSREWHEQFF TGTGCCAGCAGCTTAGCGCGAGTCTCGCGGGAGTGGCATGAGCAGTTCTTC
TRBJ2-1 TRBD1 TRBV5-6 . CASSLMGQGYNEQFF TGTGCCAGCAGCTTGATGGGACAGGGCTACAATGAGCAGTTCTTC
TRBJ2-5 . TRBV27 once CASTQETQYF TGTGCCAGCACTCAAGAGACCCAGTACTTC
TRBJ2-7 TRBD1 TRBV28 . CASRQGQGTSEQYF TGTGCCAGCAGGCAGGGACAGGGGACTTCCGAGCAGTACTTC
TRBJ2-7 TRBD1 TRBV7-2 . CASRLGQGLPYEQYF TGTGCCAGCAGGTTGGGACAGGGGCTACCCTACGAGCAGTACTTC
TRBJ2-7 . TRBV10-3 . CAISDPREPSYEQYF TGTGCCATCAGTGACCCCCGGGAGCCCTCCTACGAGCAGTACTTC